Listed below are T cell receptor beta chains from one sample, sequenced in a study of T-cell reconstitution after alpha-beta-depleted transplantation in children. One entry per CDR3 protein, called by TCRdb with MiXCR from the PCR reads. The data contain 500,000 or so distinct CDR3 sequences, more than 9.5% of them singletons. Sequencing was performed on PBMCs, mostly from graft donor cells, taken 180 days after TCRalphabeta/CD19-depleted stem cell transplant. Receptors originate from a female patient younger than 10 who had a stem cell transplant for aplastic anemia, so the T cells may come from the graft donor. CDR3s include the opening cysteine and the closing phenylalanine or tryptophan. D genes are given only for firm matches. Clone size is stated in some rows and not others, as once, few, many or a class when expanded.

.	TRBV7-9	.	TRBJ2-7	TGTGCCAGCAGCTTAGCCACGGGACGGACCTACGAGCAGTACTTC	CASSLATGRTYEQYF
many	TRBV14	TRBD1	TRBJ2-1	TGTGCCAGCAGCCAACGGGACAGGGGTGGAAATGAGCAGTTCTTC	CASSQRDRGGNEQFF
.	TRBV7-2	TRBD2	TRBJ2-1	TGTGCCAGCAGCTTAGGGGACTCGGGACTAGCGGGAAAGGAGCAGTTCTTC	CASSLGDSGLAGKEQFF
few	TRBV28	.	TRBJ2-3	TGTGCCAGCAGTTTATCGGACCGACACTCATACACAGATACGCAGTATTTT	CASSLSDRHSYTDTQYF
many	TRBV6-2/TRBV6-3	.	TRBJ2-7	TGTGCCAGCAGTCGGGTTTACGAGCAGTACTTC	CASSRVYEQYF
few	TRBV6-1	.	TRBJ1-4	TGTGCCAGCACCCGCGCCCGGGGCATAGGAACTAATGAAAAACTGTTTTTT	CASTRARGIGTNEKLFF
few	TRBV27	TRBD2	TRBJ2-1	TGTGCCAGCAGTTTAGCGGGAGACTACAATGAGCAGTTCTTC	CASSLAGDYNEQFF
few	TRBV25-1	.	TRBJ1-2	TGTGCCAGCAGTGCAGAATTTGTCGACTACACCTTC	CASSAEFVDYTF
few	TRBV11-2	TRBD1	TRBJ2-4	TGTGCCAGCAGTGTTTGGGACAGGGTTTTGGGTTTAGCCAAAAACATTCAGTACTTC	CASSVWDRVLGLAKNIQYF
.	TRBV3-1	.	TRBJ2-1	TGTGCCACCTGCCAAGAGGAGCGGTGGAGCTCCTACAATGAGCAGTTCTTC	CATCQEERWSSYNEQFF
.	TRBV7-8	.	TRBJ2-5	TGTGCCAGCAGCAGTAGGGGGTTCCCCCAAGAGACCCAGTACTTC	CASSSRGFPQETQYF
few	TRBV15	.	TRBJ1-1	TGTGCCACCAGCCCTAGCAGGAGCAACACTGAAGCTTTCTTT	CATSPSRSNTEAFF
few	TRBV6-1	TRBD1	TRBJ2-1	TGTGCCAGCAGGTGGGACAGGGGGCGCCCCGGTGAGCAGTTCTTC	CASRWDRGRPGEQFF
few	TRBV20-1	.	TRBJ2-5	TGCAGTGCCACGGCACGGGGTGACCAGTACTTC	CSATARGDQYF
.	TRBV14	.	TRBJ2-2	TGTGCCAGCAGCCAAGATGCAGGGAGAGAGCTGTTTTTT	CASSQDAGRELFF
.	TRBV20-1	.	TRBJ1-1	TGCAGTGCTCGGAACCTACGGTGGCCTAACACTGAAGCTTTCTTT	CSARNLRWPNTEAFF
few	TRBV12-3/TRBV12-4	.	TRBJ1-1	TGTGCCAGCACTTCTCCGCCGGTGGAAAGGGGGAACACTGAAGCTTTCTTT	CASTSPPVERGNTEAFF
.	TRBV7-6	.	TRBJ2-5	TGTGCCAGCAGCTCTGAGGGGAACCAAGAGACCCAGTACTTC	CASSSEGNQETQYF
.	TRBV7-2	TRBD2	TRBJ2-3	TGTGCCAGCAGCCTTAGCGGGCGTCGCACAGATACGCAGTATTTT	CASSLSGRRTDTQYF
.	TRBV24-1	.	TRBJ1-1	TGTGCCACCAGTGATTTGGGGAACACTGAAGCTTTCTTT	CATSDLGNTEAFF
many	TRBV4-3	.	TRBJ1-1	TGCGCCAGCAGCCAAGTCCTTGGGACGCCGATAGAAGCTTTCTTT	CASSQVLGTPIEAFF
.	TRBV6-2/TRBV6-3	TRBD1	TRBJ1-1	TGTGCCAGCAGTTACGACAGGGGGGAAGCTTTCTTT	CASSYDRGEAFF